Each of the 31 T cell receptor beta chains below was sequenced from the same sample in a study of blood T cell repertoires in COVID-19. Sequencing was performed with immunoSEQ multiplex PCR; in TCRdb, only in-frame clones are kept and a portion is missing. In the table there are 250,000 to 400,000 clones, roughly 90% of which are singletons. Sequencing was performed on peripheral blood. The source of these receptors is a woman aged 25 to 39 with COVID-19, enrolled during active disease.

The CDR3 region is CASSLGIGGGETQYF. CDR3 bases: TGTGCCAGCAGCTTAGGTATAGGGGGCGGGGAGACCCAGTACTTC. V usage is TRBV11-2 and J usage is TRBJ2-5; 7 bases fit TRBD1. The CDR3 is 15 amino acids. From germline, CDR1 is SGHAT and CDR2 FQNNGV. After removal of 1 base from V and 5 bases from J, the junction contained 7 bases not matched to a gene.

The chain combines TRBV28 with TRBJ1-1; the match to TRBD1 covers 7 bases. Per germline, CDR1 MDHEN and CDR2 SYDVKM. Unmatched junction bases numbered 5, after V lost 4 bases and J lost 0 bases. This CDR3 comprises 15 residues. The CDR3: CASSSNRGLNTEAFF. The CDR3 DNA is TGTGCCAGCAGTTCGAACAGGGGTTTGAACACTGAAGCTTTCTTT.

This chain connects TRBV12-5 to TRBJ1-5; D not certain. Trimming took off 1 base at V and 9 bases at J, with 4 bases between the two ends. This CDR3 has 11 amino acids. The germline V gene has CDR1 LGHNT and CDR2 FRNRAP. CDR3 loop: CASGLGRPQHF. DNA for the CDR3: TGTGCTAGTGGTTTGGGGAGGCCCCAGCATTTT.

The rearrangement joins TRBV29-1 to TRBJ2-2, with 7 bases lining up with TRBD2. After removal of 1 base from V and 5 bases from J, the junction contained 4 bases not matched to a gene. The CDR3 covers 14 residues. Germline V gene sequence: CDR1 SQVTM, CDR2 ANQGSEA. CDR3 region: CSVEGGRRTGELFF. In nucleotides, the CDR3 is TGCAGCGTTGAAGGCGGGAGACGGACCGGGGAGCTGTTTTTT.

V and J are TRBV5-1 and TRBJ2-7, with TRBD1 as a possible D gene (6 bases). The CDR3 loop spans 14 amino acids. V was trimmed by 4 bases and J by 5 bases, leaving 16 bases between them. From germline, CDR1 is SGHRS and CDR2 YFSETQ. CDR3: CASSLGQWLNEQYF. The CDR3 DNA reads TGCGCCAGCAGCCTTGGACAGTGGTTGAACGAGCAGTACTTC.

The chain links TRBV7-9 to TRBJ1-2, with D hard to call. The CDR3 contains 14 residues. The V gene's germline CDR1 is SEHNR and CDR2 FQNEAQ (reference sequence). Trimming took off 0 bases at V and 5 bases at J, with 10 bases between the two ends. CDR3 loop: CASSLASTEYGYTF. The DNA for the CDR3 is TGTGCCAGCAGCTTAGCGTCGACGGAGTATGGCTACACCTTC. The full variable domain, completed using reference TRBV7-9 and TRBJ1-2, is DTGVSQNPRHKITKRGQNVTFRCDPISEHNRLYWYRQTLGQGPEFLTYFQNEAQLEKSRLLSDRFSAERPKGSFSTLEIQRTEQGDSAMYLCASSLASTEYGYTFGSGTRLTVV.

This chain connects TRBV5-4 to TRBJ2-5; the match to TRBD2 covers 12 bases. V lost 0 bases to trimming and J lost 5 bases; unmatched junction nucleotides: 5. This CDR3 region has 16 residues. The germline V gene encodes CDR1 SGHNT and CDR2 YYREEE (reference sequence). The CDR3 protein is CASSLGTSGTGETQYF. The DNA of the CDR3 is TGTGCCAGCAGCTTGGGGACTAGCGGGACGGGGGAGACCCAGTACTTC.

The chain employs TRBV29-1 and TRBJ2-7; 10 bases map to TRBD2. J was trimmed by 7 bases and V by 7 bases; bases with no gene match: 10. CDR1 and CDR2 (germline): SQVTM, ANQGSEA. The CDR3 contains 13 residues. The CDR3 sequence: CSGRLAGATEQYF. The CDR3 region has the DNA TGCAGCGGACGTCTAGCGGGAGCGACGGAGCAGTACTTC.

The chain employs TRBV5-4 and TRBJ1-6; a weak D match, TRBD1 (5 bases). The CDR3 extends over 15 amino acids. V was trimmed by 0 bases and J by 7 bases, leaving 11 bases between them. Per the germline V gene, CDR1 is SGHNT and CDR2 is YYREEE (reference sequence). The CDR3 here is CASSLGGGENSPLHF. The CDR3 DNA reads TGTGCCAGCAGCTTGGGGGGAGGGGAGAATTCACCCCTCCACTTT.

This clone occurred many times. The rearrangement joins TRBV19 to TRBJ2-2; 9 nucleotides line up with TRBD1. Germline lookup yields CDR1 LNHDA and CDR2 SQIVND (reference sequence). V lost 5 bases to trimming and J lost 4 bases; unmatched junction nucleotides: 8. This CDR3 is built from 16 residues. The DNA of the CDR3 is TGTGCCAGTAGTGAAAACAGGGGGCTTGGCACCGGGGAGCTGTTTTTT. It codes for CASSENRGLGTGELFF.

In its sample, this clone was seen once. V usage is TRBV30 and J usage is TRBJ1-1, with TRBD1 as a possible D gene (6 bases). CDR3 size: 12 residues. The germline V gene has CDR1 GTSNPN and CDR2 SVGIG (reference sequence). The CDR3 loop reads CAFDRSNTEAFF. In nucleotides, the CDR3 is TGTGCTTTCGACAGGTCGAACACTGAAGCTTTCTTT.

The V gene is TRBV30, the J gene TRBJ1-2; D is perhaps TRBD1 (5 bases). Looked up from germline, CDR1 is GTSNPN and CDR2 is SVGIG (reference sequence). The CDR3 is made up of 15 amino acids. V was shortened by 1 base and J by 0 bases, with 12 bases between the two germline ends. This CDR3 is CAWSEDSPANYGYTF. The CDR3 bases are TGTGCCTGGAGTGAAGACAGCCCAGCTAACTATGGCTACACCTTC.

Worth noting for this clone: This sample also contains other DNA sequences that code for the same CDR3. The gene calls are TRBV27 and TRBJ2-1, with D unclear. This CDR3 comprises 15 residues. The V gene's germline CDR1 is MNHEY and CDR2 SMNVEV (reference sequence). Trimming pared 0 bases from V and 0 bases from J, leaving 6 bases between. The CDR3 DNA is TGTGCCAGCAGTTTATCGGGCAGCTCCTACAATGAGCAGTTCTTC. Translated: CASSLSGSSYNEQFF.

The chain joins TRBV4-1 to TRBJ2-7, with 7 bases matching TRBD2. Germline assignment: CDR1 MGHRA and CDR2 YSYEKL. V was pared by 0 bases and J by 2 bases, with 7 bases of the junction left unmatched. This CDR3 has 16 residues. CDR3 residues: CASSQEGRSGAYEQYF. Written as DNA, the CDR3 is TGCGCCAGCAGCCAAGAAGGGCGCAGCGGGGCCTACGAGCAGTACTTC.

This clone appeared a few times. CDR3 protein: CASSLLTTGQGVATEAFF. The CDR3 DNA reads TGTGCCAGCAGTCTCCTTACAACGGGACAGGGAGTAGCCACTGAAGCTTTCTTT. This chain joins TRBV6-2 or TRBV6-3 and TRBJ1-1; 9 nucleotides line up with TRBD1. CDR3 length equals 18 residues. CDR1 and CDR2 (germline): MNHEY, SVGEGT. Trimming removed 5 bases from V and 4 bases from J; junction bases left unmatched: 17.

This chain connects TRBV6-2 or TRBV6-3 to TRBJ2-1; 7 bases line up with TRBD2. The CDR3 runs to 15 residues. The germline V gene has CDR1 MNHEY and CDR2 SVGEGT. The V gene end was trimmed by 1 base and the J gene end by 9 bases; junction bases not matched to a gene: 9. The CDR3 reads CASSYFRGSGFEQFF. DNA for the CDR3: TGTGCCAGCAGTTACTTTCGCGGGAGTGGATTTGAGCAGTTCTTC.

This chain uses TRBV5-1 with TRBJ2-1, with 12 bases fitting TRBD2. V shed 5 bases and J 6 bases; nucleotides not matched to a gene: 3. Germline assignment: CDR1 SGHRS and CDR2 YFSETQ. This CDR3 is 14 amino acids long. The CDR3 sequence: CASSTTSGSNEQFF. The CDR3 bases are TGCGCCAGCAGTACGACTAGCGGGAGCAATGAGCAGTTCTTC.

The chain recombines TRBV19 with TRBJ1-5; D might be TRBD1 (5 bases). V lost 6 bases, J lost 2 bases, and 8 bases lay in between. The CDR3 is made up of 13 amino acids. Germline V gene data show CDR1 as LNHDA and CDR2 as SQIVND (reference sequence). The CDR3 sequence: CASRPTGNQPQHF. The CDR3, as DNA: TGTGCCAGTAGACCGACAGGCAATCAGCCCCAGCATTTT.

The rearrangement joins TRBV5-1 to TRBJ1-1; D might be TRBD1 (5 bases). This CDR3 contains 12 residues. The germline gives CDR1 SGHRS, CDR2 YFSETQ. V lost 7 bases, J lost 2 bases, and 9 bases lay in between. CDR3 bases: TGCGCCAGCGCGGGGGGAAACACTGAAGCTTTCTTT. Protein sequence: CASAGGNTEAFF. Full variable domain (outside the CDR3, taken from reference TRBV5-1 and TRBJ1-1): KAGVTQTPRYLIKTRGQQVTLSCSPISGHRSVSWYQQTPGQGLQFLFEYFSETQRNKGNFPGRFSGRQFSNSRSEMNVSTLELGDSALYLCASAGGNTEAFFGQGTRLTVV.

As DNA, the CDR3 is TGTGCCAGCAGCGTAGATCACAGGGTCTATTCACCCCTCCACTTT. As protein: CASSVDHRVYSPLHF. V usage is TRBV9 and J usage is TRBJ1-6, with a weak D call TRBD1 (6 bases). Trimming removed 0 bases from V and 8 bases from J, with 12 bases in between. The CDR3 loop spans 15 amino acids. Germline V lookup: CDR1 SGDLS, CDR2 YYNGEE.

There are a few counts of this clone. V gene TRBV3-1 (or the pseudogene TRBV3-2) combines with J gene TRBJ2-7; 8 bases align to TRBD2. In germline, CDR1 is LGHDT, CDR2 YNNKEL (reference sequence). The CDR3 totals 16 residues. The V gene end was trimmed by 2 bases and the J gene end by 1 base; junction bases not matched to a gene: 7. The CDR3 is CASSQQSGGNSYEQYF. CDR3 DNA: TGTGCCAGCAGCCAACAAAGCGGGGGAAATTCCTACGAGCAGTACTTC.

V usage is TRBV29-1 and J usage is TRBJ1-1; 7 bases fit TRBD1. Unmatched junction bases numbered 10, after V lost 6 bases and J lost 0 bases. From germline, CDR1 is SQVTM and CDR2 ANQGSEA. The CDR3 spans 15 residues. The CDR3 region is CSVFPRQGLNTEAFF. The DNA for the CDR3 is TGCAGCGTCTTCCCTAGACAGGGTCTGAACACTGAAGCTTTCTTT.

This chain connects TRBV11-3 to TRBJ2-5, with TRBD1 matching over 11 bases. The CDR3 length is 16 residues. Germline V gene sequence: CDR1 SGHNT, CDR2 YENEEA. With V trimmed by 3 bases and J by 3 bases, 6 bases remained unmatched. This chain's CDR3 is CASSFGRTGGEETQYF. DNA for the CDR3: TGTGCCAGCAGCTTCGGACGGACAGGGGGCGAAGAGACCCAGTACTTC.

A single count supports this clone. The chain links TRBV7-6 to TRBJ1-4; 10 bases agree with TRBD1. V trimming: 5 bases; J trimming: 3 bases; junction bases outside the gene matches: 6. The germline V gene has CDR1 SGHVS and CDR2 FNYEAQ. The length of the CDR3 is 16 residues. This chain's CDR3 is CASSGTGVGANEKLFF. The CDR3 DNA is TGTGCCAGCAGCGGGACAGGGGTAGGAGCTAATGAAAAACTGTTTTTT.

The rearrangement uses TRBV28 and TRBJ1-6, with D possibly being TRBD1 (6 bases). CDR1 and CDR2 from the germline V gene are MDHEN and SYDVKM. CDR3 size: 14 residues. V was trimmed by 7 bases and J by 10 bases, leaving 17 bases between them. CDR3 sequence reads: CASITRGGGSPLHF. CDR3 nucleotides: TGTGCCAGCATCACTAGGGGGGGTGGATCACCCCTCCACTTT.

This clone is a singleton in its sample. V gene TRBV29-1 combines with J gene TRBJ2-1; maybe TRBD2 (6 bases). The CDR3 consists of 15 residues. Germline V gives CDR1 SQVTM, CDR2 ANQGSEA. Trimming removed 0 bases from V and 7 bases from J, with 16 bases in between. The CDR3 here is CSVEEWASVGNEQFF. The CDR3, as DNA: TGCAGCGTTGAAGAGTGGGCTAGCGTAGGGAATGAGCAGTTCTTC.

This rearrangement joins TRBV6-2 or TRBV6-3 to TRBJ1-1; D is possibly TRBD1 (5 bases). CDR1 is MNHEY, CDR2 SVGEGT, per germline. The CDR3 contains 14 residues. V gave up 4 bases and J gave up 3 bases, with 12 bases separating them. CDR3 DNA: TGTGCCAGCAGTTTGATGGGGGGGGACACTGAAGCTTTCTTT. Translated, it gives CASSLMGGDTEAFF.

This clone was counted a single time. The chain recombines TRBV14 with TRBJ1-2; possible D gene TRBD1, 5 bases. Germline V gene data show CDR1 as SGHDN and CDR2 as FVKESK. Between the trimmed V and J ends, which lost 3 bases and 2 bases, there was a span of 13 bases. The CDR3 runs to 15 residues. This CDR3 is CASSQPQALNYGYTF. As DNA, the CDR3 is TGTGCCAGCAGCCAGCCACAGGCATTAAACTATGGCTACACCTTC.

The rearrangement links TRBV28 to TRBJ1-3; 10 bases are a match to TRBD1. V shed 2 bases, J shed 8 bases, and the junction held 6 bases outside the gene matches. Looked up from germline, CDR1 is MDHEN and CDR2 is SYDVKM. The CDR3 covers 15 residues. CDR3 coding DNA: TGTGCCAGCAGTTTAGTGGGACAGGGGTTGTACACCATATATTTT. It is translated as CASSLVGQGLYTIYF.

This chain links TRBV29-1 with TRBJ2-7, with D possibly TRBD2 on 6 matching bases. Trimming took 0 bases from V and 11 from J, leaving 26 bases between them. The CDR3 has 16 amino acids. Germline loops: CDR1 SQVTM, CDR2 ANQGSEA. The chain's CDR3 is CSVEDNRGAVGSKKYF. The CDR3 DNA reads as TGCAGCGTTGAAGATAATCGCGGGGCTGTAGGGAGCAAGAAGTACTTC.

The rearrangement links TRBV15 to TRBJ2-1; possibly TRBD1 for D (6 bases). CDR3 length equals 15 residues. Trimming took 1 base from V and 6 from J, leaving 13 bases between them. Looked up from germline, CDR1 is LNHNV and CDR2 is YYDKDF (reference sequence). This CDR3 reads CATSRVTTGFNEQFF. The CDR3 DNA reads TGTGCCACCAGCAGAGTTACAACAGGGTTCAATGAGCAGTTCTTC.